This T cell receptor beta chain was recorded in a study of OX40 agonist ivuxolimab in advanced cancers. CDR1 and CDR2 from the germline V gene are SGHRS and YFSETQ. This CDR3 has 13 residues. V was shortened by 1 base and J by 5 bases, with 10 bases between the two germline ends. The method was immunoSEQ multiplex PCR; TCRdb's version includes in-frame clones alone and lacks a portion of them. The sample yields around 15,000 clones, 92% seen once. The material was CD4+ or CD8+ T cells sorted from blood, obtained in a trial of the OX40 agonist ivuxolimab. This chain uses TRBV5-1 with TRBJ2-7; a possible D gene is TRBD1 (6 bases). The clonotype originates from an adult with an advanced solid tumor such as melanoma, head and neck, liver or kidney cancer. The CDR3 protein is CASSLTGFHEQYF. CDR3 coding DNA: TGCGCCAGCAGCTTGACAGGGTTCCACGAGCAGTACTTC. Using reference TRBV5-1 and TRBJ2-7 for the parts outside the CDR3, the full variable domain is KAGVTQTPRYLIKTRGQQVTLSCSPISGHRSVSWYQQTPGQGLQFLFEYFSETQRNKGNFPGRFSGRQFSNSRSEMNVSTLELGDSALYLCASSLTGFHEQYFGPGTRLTVT.